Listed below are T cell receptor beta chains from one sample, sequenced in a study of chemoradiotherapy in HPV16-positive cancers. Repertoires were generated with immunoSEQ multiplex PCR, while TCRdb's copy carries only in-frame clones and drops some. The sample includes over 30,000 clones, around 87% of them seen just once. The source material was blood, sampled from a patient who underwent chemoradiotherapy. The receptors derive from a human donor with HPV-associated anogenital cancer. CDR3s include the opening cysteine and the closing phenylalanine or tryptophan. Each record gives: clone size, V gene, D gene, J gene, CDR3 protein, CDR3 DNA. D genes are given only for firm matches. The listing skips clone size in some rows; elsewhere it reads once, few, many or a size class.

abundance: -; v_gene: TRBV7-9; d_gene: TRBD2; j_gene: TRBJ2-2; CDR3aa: CASRTSGFTGELFF; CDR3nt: TGTGCCAGCCGGACTAGCGGGTTCACCGGGGAGCTGTTTTTT
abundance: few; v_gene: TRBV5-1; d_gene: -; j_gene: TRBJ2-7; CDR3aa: CASSLGEYYEQYF; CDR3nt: TGCGCCAGCAGCTTGGGGGAATACTACGAGCAGTACTTC
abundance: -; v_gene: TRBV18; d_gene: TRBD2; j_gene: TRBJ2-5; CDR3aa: CASSPRLAGGVETQYF; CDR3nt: TGTGCCAGCTCACCACGGCTAGCGGGGGGAGTAGAGACCCAGTACTTC
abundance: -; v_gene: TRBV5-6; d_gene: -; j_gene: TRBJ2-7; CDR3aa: CASSLEPGGLYEQYF; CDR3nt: TGTGCCAGCAGCTTGGAACCGGGGGGCCTATACGAGCAGTACTTC
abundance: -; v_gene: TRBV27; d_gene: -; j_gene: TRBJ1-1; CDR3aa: CASTSPQGSGTEAFF; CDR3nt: TGTGCCAGCACCTCCCCGCAGGGGAGTGGCACTGAAGCTTTCTTT
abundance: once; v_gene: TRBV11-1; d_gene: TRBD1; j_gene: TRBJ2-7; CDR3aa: CASSRNTGQGVQEQYF; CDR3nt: TGTGCCAGCAGCCGGAATACGGGACAGGGCGTGCAAGAGCAGTACTTC
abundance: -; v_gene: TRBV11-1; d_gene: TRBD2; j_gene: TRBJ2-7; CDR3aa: CASSLARGGSEYF; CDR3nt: TGTGCCAGCAGCTTAGCCCGGGGGGGTTCGGAGTACTTC
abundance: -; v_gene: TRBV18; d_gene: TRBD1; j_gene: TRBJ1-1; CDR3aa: CASSPQGENTEAFF; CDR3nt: TGTGCCAGCTCGCCGCAGGGGGAGAACACTGAAGCTTTCTTT
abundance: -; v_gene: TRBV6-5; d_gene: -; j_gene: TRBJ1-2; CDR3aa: CASSYLRNYGYTF; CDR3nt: TGTGCCAGCAGTTATCTTCGAAACTATGGCTACACCTTC
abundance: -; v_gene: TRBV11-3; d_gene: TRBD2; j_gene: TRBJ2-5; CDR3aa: CASSLGTSGQETQYF; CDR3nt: TGTGCCAGCAGCTTAGGGACTAGCGGGCAAGAGACCCAGTACTTC
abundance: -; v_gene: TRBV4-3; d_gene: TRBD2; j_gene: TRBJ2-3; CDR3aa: CASSPGLATDTQYF; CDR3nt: TGCGCCAGCAGCCCCGGACTAGCCACAGATACGCAGTATTTT
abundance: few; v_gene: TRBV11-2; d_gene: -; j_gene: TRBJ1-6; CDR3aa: CASRLQTGYNSPLHF; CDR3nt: TGTGCCAGCAGACTCCAGACAGGATATAATTCACCCCTCCACTTT
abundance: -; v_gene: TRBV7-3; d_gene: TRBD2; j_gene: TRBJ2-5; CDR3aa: CASSSTTSGGGETQYF; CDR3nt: TGTGCCAGCAGCTCGACGACTAGCGGGGGTGGGGAGACCCAGTACTTC
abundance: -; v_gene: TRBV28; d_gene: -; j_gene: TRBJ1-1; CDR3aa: CASSTPKGLGTEAFF; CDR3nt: TGTGCCAGCAGTACCCCGAAAGGTCTGGGCACTGAAGCTTTCTTT
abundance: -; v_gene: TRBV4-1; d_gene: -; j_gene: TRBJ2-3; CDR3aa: CASSQGHSLFTDTQYF; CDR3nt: TGCGCCAGCAGCCAAGGACACTCTCTATTCACAGATACGCAGTATTTT
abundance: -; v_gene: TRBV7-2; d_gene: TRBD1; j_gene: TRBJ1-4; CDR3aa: CASSLSGGSTNEKLFF; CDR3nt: TGTGCCAGCAGCTTGTCAGGGGGCTCAACTAATGAAAAACTGTTTTTT
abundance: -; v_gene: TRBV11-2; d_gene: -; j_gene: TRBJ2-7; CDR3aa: CASSLVSASYEQYF; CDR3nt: TGTGCCAGCAGCTTAGTCTCGGCTTCCTACGAGCAGTACTTC
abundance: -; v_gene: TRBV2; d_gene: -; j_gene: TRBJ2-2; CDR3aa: CASSPQPDSYGELFF; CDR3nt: TGTGCCAGCAGTCCCCAACCAGACAGTTACGGGGAGCTGTTTTTT
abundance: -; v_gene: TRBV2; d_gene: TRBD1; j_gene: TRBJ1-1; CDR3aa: CASSDRTGFTEAFF; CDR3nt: TGTGCCAGCAGTGATAGGACAGGGTTCACTGAAGCTTTCTTT
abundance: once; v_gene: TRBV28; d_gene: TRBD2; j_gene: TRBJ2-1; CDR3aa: CVSTSGGAPSSYNEQFF; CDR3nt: TGTGTCTCGACTAGCGGGGGGGCCCCAAGCTCCTACAATGAGCAGTTCTTC
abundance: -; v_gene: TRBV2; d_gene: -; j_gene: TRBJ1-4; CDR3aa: CASSDGGVGEKLFF; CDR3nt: TGTGCCAGCAGTGATGGGGGCGTCGGTGAAAAACTGTTTTTT
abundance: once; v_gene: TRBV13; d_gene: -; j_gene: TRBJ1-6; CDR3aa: CASSSTGNRSPLHF; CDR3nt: TGTGCCAGCAGCAGCACAGGAAACCGTTCACCCCTCCACTTT
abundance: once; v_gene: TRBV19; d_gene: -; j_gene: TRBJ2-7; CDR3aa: CASSARVGDYEQYF; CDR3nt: TGTGCCAGTAGTGCGAGAGTAGGGGACTACGAGCAGTACTTC
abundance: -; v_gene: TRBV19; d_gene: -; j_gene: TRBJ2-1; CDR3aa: CASSIDLDGSSYNEQFF; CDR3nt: TGTGCCAGTAGTATAGATCTGGACGGCAGCTCCTACAATGAGCAGTTCTTC
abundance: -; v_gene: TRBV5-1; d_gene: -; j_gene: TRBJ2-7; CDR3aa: CASSPSGGSYEQYF; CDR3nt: TGCGCCAGCAGCCCGTCGGGCGGTTCCTACGAGCAGTACTTC
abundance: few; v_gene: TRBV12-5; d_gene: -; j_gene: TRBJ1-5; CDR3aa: CASGLGGARQPQHF; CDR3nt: TGTGCTAGTGGTTTGGGGGGGGCGCGGCAGCCCCAGCATTTT
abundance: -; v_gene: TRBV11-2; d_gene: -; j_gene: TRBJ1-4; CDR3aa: CASSPDSYNEKLFF; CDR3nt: TGTGCCAGCAGCCCGGACAGTTATAATGAAAAACTGTTTTTT
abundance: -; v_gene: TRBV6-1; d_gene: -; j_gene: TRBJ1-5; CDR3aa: CASSDLPDGNQPQHF; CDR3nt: TGTGCCAGCAGTGACCTTCCTGACGGCAATCAGCCCCAGCATTTT
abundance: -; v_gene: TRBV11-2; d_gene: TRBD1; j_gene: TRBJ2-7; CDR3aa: CASSSTTGVGSYEQYF; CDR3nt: TGTGCCAGCAGCTCGACGACAGGGGTGGGCTCCTACGAGCAGTACTTC
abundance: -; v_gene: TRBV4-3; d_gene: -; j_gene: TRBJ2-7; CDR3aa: CASSQAHGYEQYF; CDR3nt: TGCGCCAGCAGCCAAGCTCATGGTTACGAGCAGTACTTC
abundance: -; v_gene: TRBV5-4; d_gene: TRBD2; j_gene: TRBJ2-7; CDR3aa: CASSLGLAERAF; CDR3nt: TGTGCCAGCAGCTTGGGACTAGCGGAACGGGCCTTC